Below, 17 T cell receptor beta chains from the same sample are listed, as sequenced in a study of cytomegalovirus exposure and HLA in healthy donors (dated by TCRdb to 2015 to 2018). Libraries were prepared through the immunoSEQ multiplex PCR assay. For the multiplex PCR, a mixture combining 60 forward primers for TCR Vbeta segments and 13 reverse primers for TCR Jbeta segments was used. The source is immuneACCESS, and TCRdb retained only in-frame sequences with V and J called. Part of the clones is not carried over; for the studies checked, unresolved V genes explain less than half of this, and the remainder is unexplained. This sample has approximately 88,000 clones in its table, and about 80% of those were observed once. 1.1% to 1.5% of the sample is in the top ten clones. Sequencing was done on a sample of PBMCs. These receptors were obtained from a male donor in good health and CMV-seronegative.

This chain uses TRBV19 with TRBJ2-7; 9 bases align to TRBD1. Germline V CDR1 and CDR2: LNHDA, SQIVND (reference sequence). There are 17 residues in the CDR3. With V trimmed by 0 bases and J by 5 bases, 11 bases remained unmatched. For the CDR3, the DNA is TGTGCCAGTAGTATAGATCTTGCCCCCGGGACAGGGAACGAGCAGTACTTC. Translating it yields CASSIDLAPGTGNEQYF.

The chain links TRBV6-5 to TRBJ2-7, with 7 bases fitting TRBD2. Germline CDR1 reads MNHEY; CDR2 reads SVGAGI. Losses at the gene ends were 7 bases for V and 6 bases for J; bases not matched to a gene: 6. The length of the CDR3 is 12 residues. Written as DNA, the CDR3 is TGTGCCAGCAAATTGTCGGGAGGCGAGCAGTACTTC. Protein: CASKLSGGEQYF.

The table lists this clone with a few counts. The chain joins TRBV9 to TRBJ1-2; tentative D call: TRBD1 (5 bases). Germline CDR1 reads SGDLS; CDR2 reads YYNGEE. The ends were cut back, 0 bases at V and 7 bases at J, with 7 bases in the middle. CDR3 length: 12 amino acids. The CDR3 reads CASSVAGSGYTF. The CDR3 DNA is TGTGCCAGCAGCGTAGCAGGGTCTGGCTACACCTTC.

V gene TRBV4-1 combines with J gene TRBJ1-4; D not resolved. Germline V gene data show CDR1 as MGHRA and CDR2 as YSYEKL. The CDR3 covers 13 residues. V was clipped by 1 base and J by 7 bases, with 7 bases between them. For the CDR3, the DNA is TGCGCCAGCAGCCAAGTCGCGGGTGAAAAACTGTTTTTT. Amino acid sequence: CASSQVAGEKLFF.

Only a few counts were recorded for this clone. J is TRBJ1-1 and V is TRBV7-2, with a weak D call TRBD1 (6 bases). The CDR3 has 14 amino acids. Germline CDR1 is SGHTA and CDR2 is FQGNSA. Trimming left V 3 bases short and J 4 bases short, with 12 bases between. CDR3 loop: CASSFGQPLTEAFF. Written as DNA, the CDR3 is TGTGCCAGCAGCTTCGGACAGCCCCTCACTGAAGCTTTCTTT.

The chain uses TRBV5-8 and TRBJ2-1; TRBD1 matches 7 bases. Trimming at V came to 5 bases and at J to 3 bases, leaving 5 bases not matched to a gene. This CDR3 comprises 14 residues. Germline V CDR1 and CDR2: SGHTS, YDEGEE. The CDR3 is CASRDRRSYNEQFF. In nucleotides, the CDR3 is TGTGCCAGCAGGGACAGGAGGAGCTACAATGAGCAGTTCTTC. Complete variable domain (other parts from reference TRBV5-8 and TRBJ2-1): EAGVTQSPTHLIKTRGQQATLRCSPISGHTSVYWYQQALGLGLQFLLWYDEGEERNRGNFPPRFSGRQFPNYSSELNVNALELEDSALYLCASRDRRSYNEQFFGPGTRLTVL.

The chain uses TRBV25-1 and TRBJ1-3; D gene ambiguous. The CDR3 is made up of 16 amino acids. V was trimmed by 1 base and J by 0 bases, leaving 10 bases between them. Germline V gives CDR1 MGHDK, CDR2 SYGVNS. The CDR3 DNA reads TGTGCCAGCAGTGAATCCAGACGGAGCTCTGGAAACACCATATATTTT. This sequence encodes CASSESRRSSGNTIYF.

The J gene is TRBJ2-7, the V gene TRBV19, with D possibly TRBD2 on 5 matching bases. CDR1 and CDR2 (germline): LNHDA, SQIVND (reference sequence). The CDR3 extends over 14 amino acids. The V end lost 3 bases, the J end lost 0 bases, and 9 bases lay between the germline ends. CDR3 sequence reads: CASSIGGPSYEQYF. DNA of the CDR3: TGTGCCAGTAGTATTGGAGGCCCCTCCTACGAGCAGTACTTC. Full variable domain (rest looked up from reference TRBV19 and TRBJ2-7): DGGITQSPKYLFRKEGQNVTLSCEQNLNHDAMYWYRQDPGQGLRLIYYSQIVNDFQKGDIAEGYSVSREKKESFPLTVTSAQKNPTAFYLCASSIGGPSYEQYFGPGTRLTVT.

The chain uses TRBV18 and TRBJ2-6; D is possibly TRBD1 (5 bases). Germline V gives CDR1 KGHSH, CDR2 LQKENI. There are 17 residues in the CDR3. V lost 5 bases, J lost 1 base, and 15 bases lay in between. DNA for the CDR3: TGTGCCAGCTCAGAACAGGTTCGGGTGTCTGGGGCCAACGTCCTGACTTTC. Translation gives CASSEQVRVSGANVLTF. Variable domain in full (rest from reference TRBV18 and TRBJ2-6): NAGVMQNPRHLVRRRGQEARLRCSPMKGHSHVYWYRQLPEEGLKFMVYLQKENIIDESGMPKERFSAEFPKEGPSILRIQQVVRGDSAAYFCASSEQVRVSGANVLTFGAGSRLTVL.

The V gene is TRBV6-5, the J gene TRBJ1-1; D may be TRBD1 (5 bases). This CDR3 comprises 11 residues. Trimming pared 7 bases from V and 11 bases from J, leaving 14 bases between. Looked up from germline, CDR1 is MNHEY and CDR2 is SVGAGI. The CDR3 DNA reads TGTGCCAGCACCACGGGGGGTCGCGCTTTCTTT. Translation: CASTTGGRAFF.

This chain joins TRBV28 and TRBJ2-7; 7 nucleotides match TRBD2. The CDR3 totals 16 residues. After removal of 5 bases from V and 5 bases from J, the junction contained 15 bases not matched to a gene. In germline, CDR1 is MDHEN, CDR2 SYDVKM. In DNA form, the CDR3 reads TGTGCCAGCAGTAGCCTAGGGGAGGGTAAGGTCCACGAGCAGTACTTC. Its protein is CASSSLGEGKVHEQYF.

The V call is TRBV19, the J call TRBJ2-5; 7 bases line up with TRBD2. The CDR3 length is 14 residues. The germline gives CDR1 LNHDA, CDR2 SQIVND (reference sequence). The junction had 6 bases not matched to a gene; V was cut back by 1 base and J by 7 bases. In DNA, the CDR3 is TGTGCCAGTAGTATAGCTCGGGGGGTGGGGACCCAGTACTTC. Translated: CASSIARGVGTQYF.

The chain has TRBV7-8 and TRBJ1-5, with D uncertain. CDR3 size: 14 residues. The germline CDR1 and CDR2 sequences are SGHVS and FQNEAQ. The V gene lost 2 bases and the J gene lost 2 bases, with 7 bases spanning the gap. CDR3 in DNA: TGTGCCAGCAGCTTACCAGGCGGCAATCAGCCCCAGCATTTT. This sequence encodes CASSLPGGNQPQHF.

This sequence joins TRBV5-1 and TRBJ2-6, with TRBD2 identical over 7 bases. Germline loops: CDR1 SGHRS, CDR2 YFSETQ. J was trimmed by 0 bases and V by 3 bases; bases with no gene match: 12. The CDR3 is made up of 19 amino acids. The DNA of the CDR3 is TGCGCCAGCAGCTGGTCGGCGGGGGATCCCCTCTCTGGGGCCAACGTCCTGACTTTC. Its translation: CASSWSAGDPLSGANVLTF.

This chain joins TRBV14 and TRBJ2-1; TRBD1 is a possible D gene (5 bases). Trimming stripped 4 bases from V and 8 bases from J, with 15 bases between. CDR3 size: 14 residues. CDR1 and CDR2 (germline): SGHDN, FVKESK. The CDR3 is CASSPVDTMDEQFF. The CDR3 DNA is TGTGCCAGCAGCCCGGTGGACACGATGGATGAGCAGTTCTTC.

The chain recombines TRBV5-1 with TRBJ2-3; possibly TRBD1 for D (7 bases). Deletions cut 3 bases from V and 6 bases from J, with 14 bases between. The CDR3 covers 14 residues. Germline V CDR1 and CDR2: SGHRS, YFSETQ. CDR3 coding DNA: TGCGCCAGCAGCTCCTTGGAGGGGGCCGATACGCAGTATTTT. Its protein is CASSSLEGADTQYF.

V is TRBV5-8 and J is TRBJ2-1; TRBD1 matches at 11 bases. Germline V gives CDR1 SGHTS, CDR2 YDEGEE. The CDR3 is 15 amino acids. Unmatched junction bases numbered 5, after V lost 4 bases and J lost 5 bases. For the CDR3, the DNA is TGTGCCAGCAGCCCAGGGACAGGGGGTGACAATGAGCAGTTCTTC. Translating gives CASSPGTGGDNEQFF.